A selection of T cell receptor beta chains follows, all from one sample in a study of STAT3 mutations in large granular lymphocyte leukemia. Measured with immunoSEQ multiplex PCR; TCRdb has only the in-frame clones, and not every one. The sample contains roughly 35,000 clones, over 75% of which appear only once. The sequenced material came from PBMCs. Source of these receptors: a human donor with T large granular lymphocyte leukemia. Some clones in this sample may be carry-over from other donors' samples. CDR3s include the opening cysteine and the closing phenylalanine or tryptophan. A D gene is named only where the DNA matches it firmly. Size is omitted from some rows. Given values are once, few, many or a class for expanded clones.

D gene	V gene	clone size	J gene	CDR3 protein	CDR3 DNA
.	TRBV19	.	TRBJ1-6	CASSILTGTRDSPLHF	TGTGCCAGTAGTATCCTCACAGGGACTCGGGATTCACCCCTCCACTTT
.	TRBV11-2	.	TRBJ1-1	CASSHTGPRNTEAFF	TGTGCCAGCAGCCACACGGGACCTCGGAACACTGAAGCTTTCTTT
.	TRBV6-6	.	TRBJ1-5	CASSYGRGYNQPQHF	TGTGCCAGCAGTTACGGCAGGGGCTACAATCAGCCCCAGCATTTT
TRBD1	TRBV6-6	.	TRBJ1-5	CASSPRTGSGQPQHF	TGTGCCAGCAGTCCGCGGACAGGGAGTGGGCAGCCCCAGCATTTT
.	TRBV4-1	.	TRBJ2-2	CASSHARDTDSSTGELFF	TGCGCCAGCAGCCACGCCCGGGACACCGACAGCAGCACCGGGGAGCTGTTTTTT
.	TRBV19	once	TRBJ1-5	CASSIVGRYNQPQHF	TGTGCCAGTAGTATAGTTGGGAGATACAATCAGCCCCAGCATTTT
.	TRBV7-9	.	TRBJ1-2	CASSLGSSGNYGYTF	TGTGCCAGCAGCTTAGGATCATCAGGGAACTATGGCTACACCTTC
TRBD2	TRBV13	.	TRBJ2-1	CASSVGLAGSSYNEQFF	TGTGCCAGCAGCGTGGGACTAGCGGGGAGCTCCTACAATGAGCAGTTCTTC
TRBD1	TRBV25-1	.	TRBJ1-6	CASSEDTTGHNSPLHF	TGTGCCAGCAGTGAAGACACGACAGGGCATAATTCACCCCTCCACTTT
.	TRBV18	.	TRBJ2-3	CASSPLTSYTDTQYF	TGTGCCAGCTCGCCCTTAACTTCTTACACAGATACGCAGTATTTT
.	TRBV4-1	.	TRBJ2-1	CASSQPFGVGNEQFF	TGCGCCAGCAGCCAACCCTTTGGTGTGGGCAATGAGCAGTTCTTC
.	TRBV19	.	TRBJ1-2	CASTNSGRRGFYGYTF	TGTGCCAGTACCAATTCCGGGCGCCGGGGCTTCTATGGCTACACCTTC
TRBD1	TRBV4-1	.	TRBJ2-3	CASSHRTGAEDTQYF	TGCGCCAGCAGCCACAGGACAGGGGCTGAGGATACGCAGTATTTT
.	TRBV18	few	TRBJ1-2	CASSPQGYGYTF	TGTGCCAGCTCACCACAGGGCTATGGCTACACCTTC
TRBD1	TRBV28	.	TRBJ1-2	CASTLPPGQGGYGYTF	TGTGCCAGCACCCTCCCTCCGGGACAGGGCGGCTATGGCTACACCTTC
TRBD1	TRBV29-1	.	TRBJ2-7	CSVEDQGTGGQYEQYF	TGCAGCGTTGAAGATCAGGGGACAGGGGGCCAGTACGAGCAGTACTTC
.	TRBV14	.	TRBJ1-1	CASSHRRTATEAFF	TGTGCCAGCAGCCATAGAAGGACAGCCACTGAAGCTTTCTTT
TRBD2	TRBV4-3	.	TRBJ2-5	CASSHRLAGGQETQYF	TGCGCCAGCAGCCACCGACTAGCGGGGGGTCAAGAGACCCAGTACTTC
.	TRBV9	.	TRBJ1-2	CASSVDPNGPALGYTF	TGTGCCAGCAGCGTAGATCCCAACGGACCAGCTCTAGGCTACACCTTC
TRBD1	TRBV9	.	TRBJ1-6	CASSAEGGQGNSPLHF	TGTGCCAGCAGCGCAGAGGGGGGACAGGGCAATTCACCCCTCCACTTT
.	TRBV6-1	.	TRBJ2-7	CASTHLPKALREQYF	TGTGCCAGCACGCACCTCCCCAAGGCACTACGCGAGCAGTACTTC
.	TRBV5-1	.	TRBJ2-5	CASSFLTGWGRGTQETQYF	TGCGCCAGCAGCTTCTTGACAGGGTGGGGACGGGGGACACAAGAGACCCAGTACTTC
.	TRBV20-1	.	TRBJ2-5	CSARGGETQYF	TGCAGTGCTAGGGGGGGAGAGACCCAGTACTTC
.	TRBV4-1	.	TRBJ1-6	CASSQGDGRNSPLHF	TGCGCCAGCAGCCAAGGGGACGGACGTAATTCACCCCTCCACTTT
TRBD2	TRBV19	.	TRBJ2-2	CASSPSSFSVAGGPHTGELFF	TGTGCCAGTAGTCCTTCCTCTTTTTCGGTAGCGGGGGGGCCCCACACCGGGGAGCTGTTTTTT
.	TRBV10-3	.	TRBJ1-2	CAISEWKTRGMGYTF	TGTGCCATCAGTGAGTGGAAGACCAGGGGCATGGGCTACACCTTC
TRBD2	TRBV27	.	TRBJ2-5	CASSLTSGGVETQYF	TGTGCCAGCAGTTTGACTAGCGGGGGGGTGGAGACCCAGTACTTC
TRBD1	TRBV25-1	.	TRBJ1-1	CASRHQGARTEAFF	TGTGCCAGCAGACATCAGGGGGCGCGAACTGAAGCTTTCTTT
.	TRBV7-9	.	TRBJ1-1	CASSPEKTNTEAFF	TGTGCCAGCAGCCCTGAGAAGACGAACACTGAAGCTTTCTTT
.	TRBV7-9	.	TRBJ1-3	CASSLVGSGNTIYF	TGTGCCAGCAGCTTAGTGGGCTCTGGAAACACCATATATTTT
.	TRBV2	.	TRBJ1-5	CASSETNSNQPQHF	TGTGCCAGCAGTGAAACGAATAGCAATCAGCCCCAGCATTTT
.	TRBV12-1	.	TRBJ1-1	CASSFRRNTEAFF	TGTGCCAGCAGCTTTCGGCGGAACACTGAAGCTTTCTTT
.	TRBV5-1	.	TRBJ1-5	CASKYSNQPQHF	TGCGCCAGTAAATATAGCAATCAGCCCCAGCATTTT
.	TRBV19	.	TRBJ1-1	CASSPSKANTEAFF	TGTGCCAGTAGTCCCTCCAAGGCGAACACTGAAGCTTTCTTT
.	TRBV5-4	.	TRBJ2-7	CASSLGGTAYEQYF	TGTGCCAGCAGCTTGGGAGGGACCGCTTACGAGCAGTACTTC
.	TRBV13	few	TRBJ1-4	CASSFGTGNEKLFF	TGTGCCAGCAGCTTTGGGACTGGTAATGAAAAACTGTTTTTT
.	TRBV4-3	few	TRBJ1-4	CASSPNTGASVGGEKLFF	TGCGCCAGCAGCCCCAATACGGGGGCTTCGGTCGGAGGTGAAAAACTGTTTTTT
.	TRBV19	.	TRBJ1-5	CASSIGGVNPQHF	TGTGCCAGTAGTATAGGGGGGGTAAATCCCCAGCATTTT
.	TRBV11-2	.	TRBJ1-2	CASSIQGHYGYTF	TGTGCCAGCAGCATACAGGGTCACTATGGCTACACCTTC
.	TRBV7-9	.	TRBJ1-5	CASSPSGHYSNQPQHF	TGTGCCAGCAGCCCCTCCGGACATTATAGCAATCAGCCCCAGCATTTT
.	TRBV2	few	TRBJ1-2	CASSRDSGYGYTF	TGTGCCAGCAGCCGGGACTCAGGCTATGGCTACACCTTC
.	TRBV11-2	.	TRBJ2-6	CASSLDGVDAASGANVLTF	TGTGCCAGCAGCTTAGATGGAGTTGACGCCGCCTCTGGGGCCAACGTCCTGACTTTC